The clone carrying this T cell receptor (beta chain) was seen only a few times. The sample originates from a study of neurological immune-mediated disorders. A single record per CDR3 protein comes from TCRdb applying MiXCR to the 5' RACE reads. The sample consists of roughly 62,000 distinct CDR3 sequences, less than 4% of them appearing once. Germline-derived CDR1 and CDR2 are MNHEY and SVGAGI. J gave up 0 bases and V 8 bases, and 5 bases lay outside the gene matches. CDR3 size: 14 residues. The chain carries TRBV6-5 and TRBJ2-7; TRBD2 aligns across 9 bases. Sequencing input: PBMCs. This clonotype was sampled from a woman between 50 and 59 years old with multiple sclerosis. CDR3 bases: TGTGCCAGCGCCGCGGGACTAGCCTCCTACGAGCAGTACTTC. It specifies CASAAGLASYEQYF.